The 19 T cell receptor beta chains below all came from one sample that was sequenced in a study of spatial heterogeneity in lung cancer. Described time point: sample taken at primary tumor resection. These receptors have no known antigen. TCRdb used MiXCR to reprocess the 5' RACE reads, holding one entry per CDR3 protein. The sample has approximately 26,000 distinct CDR3 sequences; roughly 9% are singletons. Study-level findings and limits: Tumors with more nonsynonymous mutations had more expanded intratumoral alpha and beta TCRs.

The sequencing here drew on lung tumor tissue, taken at surgery. These receptors were collected from a male donor with early-stage non-small cell lung cancer.

This clonotype showed up many times. The rearrangement joins TRBV11-1 to TRBJ2-3, with TRBD1 matching over 8 bases. Trimming removed 5 bases from V and 0 bases from J; junction bases left unmatched: 4. This CDR3 is built from 15 residues. Germline V gene lookup returns CDR1 SGHAT and CDR2 FQDESV (reference sequence). CDR3 amino acids: CASSPRGRSTDTQYF. CDR3 sequence (DNA): TGTGCCAGCAGCCCCAGGGGGCGGAGCACAGATACGCAGTATTTT.

This clonotype was seen ten or more times. The chain is built from TRBV7-3 and TRBJ1-5, with D possibly being TRBD1 (6 bases). The germline gives CDR1 SGHTA, CDR2 FQGTGA. The CDR3 spans 15 residues. V was pared by 3 bases and J by 4 bases, with 13 bases between. The CDR3 DNA is TGTGCCAGCAGCTTCCCGAGGGGGAAGAATCAGCCCCAGCATTTT. It encodes CASSFPRGKNQPQHF.

This clonotype was seen at least ten times. The genes are TRBV24-1 and TRBJ1-1; no reliable D call. The CDR3 spans 15 residues. CDR1 and CDR2 from the germline V gene are KGHDR and SFDVKD. The ends were cut back, 3 bases at V and 1 base at J, with 11 bases in the middle. The CDR3 reads CATSDKGRANTEAFF. CDR3 nucleotide sequence: TGTGCCACCAGTGATAAAGGGAGAGCGAACACTGAAGCTTTCTTT.

This clonotype showed up many times. The chain carries TRBV18 and TRBJ2-5; D remains unclear. CDR3 length: 13 residues. Trimming shortened V by 3 bases and J by 9 bases, and 14 bases separated the two germline ends. Germline CDR1 is KGHSH and CDR2 is LQKENI. Written as DNA, the CDR3 is TGTGCCAGCTCACCTCGGCCAGCTGAGGCCCAGTACTTC. Its translation: CASSPRPAEAQYF.

This clonotype was recorded many times. The chain links TRBV5-4 to TRBJ2-1, with D tentatively TRBD2 (5 bases). The germline V gene has CDR1 SGHNT and CDR2 YYREEE (reference sequence). The V end was cut by 3 bases, the J end by 5 bases, with 15 bases between. The CDR3 is 15 residues long. The CDR3 region has the DNA TGTGCCAGCAGCTCTAGGGAGCGGATCCACAATGAGCAGTTCTTC. As protein: CASSSRERIHNEQFF.

This clonotype was recorded many times. The rearrangement joins TRBV12-3 or TRBV12-4 to TRBJ1-4, with 8 bases matching TRBD1. The CDR3 extends over 12 amino acids. J was trimmed by 13 bases and V by 5 bases; bases with no gene match: 6. CDR3: CASSLRGRGLFF. In DNA form, the CDR3 reads TGTGCCAGCAGTCTCAGGGGGCGCGGACTGTTTTTT.

This clonotype was counted a few times. The CDR3 coding sequence is TGTGCCAGCAGCCCGCGGACACTCCCCTACGAGCAGTACTTC. Residues: CASSPRTLPYEQYF. The chain links TRBV7-2 to TRBJ2-7; D may be TRBD1 (5 bases). There are 14 residues in the CDR3. The V end was cut by 5 bases, the J end by 2 bases, with 13 bases between. In germline, CDR1 is SGHTA, CDR2 FQGNSA.

The chain employs TRBV6-2 or TRBV6-3 and TRBJ2-7; D is uncertain. The CDR3 length is 15 residues. The V gene's germline CDR1 is MNHEY and CDR2 SVGEGT. Trimming left V 2 bases short and J 4 bases short, with 15 bases between. This CDR3 reads CASSYTLRRGYEQYF. In DNA, the CDR3 is TGTGCCAGCAGTTACACGTTACGGCGAGGATACGAGCAGTACTTC.

This clonotype was seen at least ten times. This chain links TRBV29-1 with TRBJ2-6; D call uncertain. CDR3 length equals 13 residues. The germline V gene has CDR1 SQVTM and CDR2 ANQGSEA. With 4 bases removed from V and 0 bases from J, the gap between germline ends came to 4 bases. CDR3: CSVVPSGANVLTF. The CDR3 bases are TGCAGCGTTGTCCCCTCTGGGGCCAACGTCCTGACTTTC.

This clonotype was observed a handful of times. V gene TRBV28 combines with J gene TRBJ1-1; no definite D call. V was clipped by 4 bases and J by 1 base, with 13 bases between them. The germline V gene encodes CDR1 MDHEN and CDR2 SYDVKM. CDR3 length equals 15 residues. The DNA of the CDR3 is TGTGCCAGCAGTTCCCCTCAGGAGGCGAACACTGAAGCTTTCTTT. Its protein product is CASSSPQEANTEAFF.

This clonotype turned up a few times. The genes are TRBV18 and TRBJ2-2, with D maybe TRBD1 (6 bases). This CDR3 has 16 amino acids. Trimming shortened V by 1 base and J by 2 bases, and 11 bases separated the two germline ends. Germline CDR1 is KGHSH and CDR2 is LQKENI. The CDR3 nucleotides are TGTGCCAGCTCACCACTCCGGGACACTAACACCGGGGAGCTGTTTTTT. As protein: CASSPLRDTNTGELFF.

Many counts were recorded for this clonotype. This rearrangement joins TRBV7-2 to TRBJ1-1; D gene unclear. CDR3 size: 15 residues. Germline lookup yields CDR1 SGHTA and CDR2 FQGNSA. Trimming cost V 1 base and J 6 bases, with 15 bases left between them. The CDR3: CASSLGRTNIAEAFF. The DNA of the CDR3 is TGTGCCAGCAGCTTAGGCAGGACGAATATTGCTGAAGCTTTCTTT.

In this sample, this clonotype turned up many times. The chain has TRBV5-1 and TRBJ2-5; no definite D call. Deletions cut 0 bases from V and 7 bases from J, with 13 bases between. CDR1 and CDR2 (germline): SGHRS, YFSETQ. There are 14 residues in the CDR3. The CDR3 nucleotides read TGCGCCAGCAGCTTGGGGGCTGCGGTCGGGACCCAGTACTTC. This translates into CASSLGAAVGTQYF.

The gene calls are TRBV27 and TRBJ2-5; 7 nucleotides line up with TRBD1. Germline CDR1 and CDR2: MNHEY and SMNVEV (reference sequence). The CDR3 runs to 13 residues. With V trimmed by 7 bases and J by 3 bases, 5 bases remained unmatched. The DNA of the CDR3 is TGTGCCAGCACCCCGACAGGGAAAGAGACCCAGTACTTC. Translation: CASTPTGKETQYF.

The V call is TRBV5-6, the J call TRBJ2-7; perhaps TRBD1 as D (6 bases). CDR1 and CDR2 from the germline V gene are SGHDT and YYEEEE. V lost 2 bases, J lost 6 bases, and 9 bases lay in between. The CDR3 length is 12 residues. The DNA for the CDR3 is TGTGCCAGCAGCTTCCGAGGGGGCGAGCAGTACTTC. Translation gives CASSFRGGEQYF.

The J gene is TRBJ2-7, the V gene TRBV20-1; D not resolved. The CDR3 runs to 14 residues. Germline V gives CDR1 DFQATT, CDR2 SNEGSKA (reference sequence). V lost 5 bases, J lost 5 bases, and 19 bases lay in between. CDR3 sequence: CSAPPGVLKDEQYF. The CDR3 region has the DNA TGCAGTGCTCCCCCAGGAGTTCTCAAAGACGAGCAGTACTTC.

This clonotype was seen more than once but under ten times. V is TRBV12-3 or TRBV12-4 and J is TRBJ1-1; TRBD1 matches at 7 bases. Trimming at V came to 5 bases and at J to 6 bases, leaving 6 bases not matched to a gene. The CDR3 loop spans 13 amino acids. The CDR3: CASSNRGLSEAFF. The CDR3 DNA reads as TGTGCCAGCAGTAACAGGGGATTGTCTGAAGCTTTCTTT.

The V and J genes are TRBV5-1 and TRBJ2-6, with unresolved D. The V end lost 6 bases, the J end lost 1 base, and 11 bases lay between the germline ends. CDR1 and CDR2 from the germline V gene are SGHRS and YFSETQ. This CDR3 is 15 amino acids long. Written as DNA, the CDR3 is TGCGCCAGCAAAGGCAGCCTGTCTGGGGCCAACGTCCTGACTTTC. Translation gives CASKGSLSGANVLTF.

This clonotype occurred a few times. The gene calls are TRBV20-1 and TRBJ2-2; maybe TRBD2 (6 bases). CDR1 is DFQATT, CDR2 SNEGSKA, per germline (reference sequence). CDR3 size: 14 residues. V dropped 6 bases and J dropped 0 bases, with 11 bases sitting between them. CDR3 DNA sequence: TGCAGTGCCCCGCTAGCGACGAACACCGGGGAGCTGTTTTTT. It codes for CSAPLATNTGELFF.